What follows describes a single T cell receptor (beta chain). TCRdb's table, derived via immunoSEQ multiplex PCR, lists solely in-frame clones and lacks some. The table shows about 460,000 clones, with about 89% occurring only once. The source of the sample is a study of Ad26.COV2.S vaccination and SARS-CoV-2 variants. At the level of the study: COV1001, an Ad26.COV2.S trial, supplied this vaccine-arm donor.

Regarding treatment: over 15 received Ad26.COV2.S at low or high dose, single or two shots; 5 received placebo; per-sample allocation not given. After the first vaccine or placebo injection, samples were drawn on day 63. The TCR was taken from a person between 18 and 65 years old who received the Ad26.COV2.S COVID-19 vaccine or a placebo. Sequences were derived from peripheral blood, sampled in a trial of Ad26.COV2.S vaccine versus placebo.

The CDR3 here is CASSYYETVTGELFF. In DNA, the CDR3 is TGTGCCAGCAGTTACTACGAAACGGTGACCGGGGAGCTGTTTTTT. The genes are TRBV6-5 and TRBJ2-2; D call uncertain. There are 15 residues in the CDR3. From germline, CDR1 is MNHEY and CDR2 SVGAGI. V dropped 1 base and J dropped 5 bases, with 11 bases sitting between them.